This TCR beta chain was documented in a study of response to subunit inactivated influenza vaccine. Study-level results: The authors offered the suggestion that each seasonal influenza vaccination recruits few new T cells.

A single record per CDR3 protein comes from TCRdb applying MiXCR to the RT-PCR reads. The table lists around 530,000 distinct CDR3 sequences, over 9.5% of them singletons. There are a few counts of this clonotype. Its antigen is unidentified. This CDR3 spans 12 amino acids. V was shortened by 5 bases and J by 4 bases, with 7 bases between the two germline ends. This TCR derives from a man aged 50-59 years who received an inactivated influenza vaccine. Sequencing was performed on PBMCs from blood, taken on the day of vaccination. The chain employs TRBV12-3 or TRBV12-4 and TRBJ2-3; D might be TRBD2 (5 bases). As DNA, the CDR3 is TGTGCCAGCAGTATCGGGGCAGATACGCAGTATTTT. The encoded protein is CASSIGADTQYF.